There are a few counts of the clone carrying this T cell receptor beta chain. A universal primer site was created by template switching, with the cDNA bearing unique molecular identifiers. MiXCR was run by TCRdb on the 5' RACE reads, yielding one entry per CDR3 protein. This sample has 450,000 or so distinct CDR3 sequences, with 12% to 15% found just once. This sample is drawn from a study of identical twins. CDR1 and CDR2 from the germline V gene are WSHSY and SAAADI. Trimming shortened V by 6 bases and J by 8 bases, and 14 bases separated the two germline ends. This CDR3 spans 14 amino acids. This sample also appeared in a second study, on yellow fever vaccine responses in identical twins.

Material: CD4+ T cells sorted from blood. This receptor was obtained from a woman under 30 in good health. This rearrangement joins TRBV10-2 to TRBJ1-6; no clear D gene. CDR3 in DNA: TGCGCCAGCAGCGCTGGGCCGTCAGATTCACCCCTCCACTTT. As protein: CASSAGPSDSPLHF.